This TCR beta chain was documented in a study of shared clonotypes between healthy human individuals. Study-level results: Naive subsets typically showed greater estimated richness than memory subsets.

Points on this clone: Its matching antigen is unknown.

The CDR3 runs to 15 residues. From germline, CDR1 is MNHEY and CDR2 SMNVEV (reference sequence). Trimming cost V 6 bases and J 2 bases, with 16 bases left between them. The repertoire was sequenced with immunoSEQ multiplex PCR; TCRdb's copy has only in-frame clones and lacks some. The data contain approximately 2.5 million clones, roughly 93% of them singletons. This receptor was taken from a man aged 18 to 30 in good health. Some clones in this sample may be carry-over from other donors' samples. Sequencing was performed on naive CD4+ T cells from PBMCs. As to subset: CD45RA+ positively selected. The rearrangement links TRBV27 to TRBJ1-2; D unclear. The CDR3 DNA follows: TGTGCCAGCAGGCCTCGGATTTCCTACAACTATGGCTACACCTTC. This translates into CASRPRISYNYGYTF.